The 10 T cell receptor beta chains given below trace back to one sample, sequenced in a study of cytomegalovirus exposure and HLA in healthy donors. Sequenced by immunoSEQ multiplex PCR; TCRdb stores in-frame clones only, minus some. In the table there are some 350,000 clones, 87% of which are singletons. Sample: PBMCs. These receptors were obtained from a young woman in good health and CMV-seropositive.

The V call is TRBV5-4, the J call TRBJ2-5; TRBD2 matches 11 bases. Germline values: CDR1 SGHNT, CDR2 YYREEE (reference sequence). This CDR3 region has 15 residues. J lost 4 bases, V lost 5 bases, and 7 bases had no gene match. CDR3 nucleotides: TGTGCCAGCAGGGATGGACTAGCGGGCGGAGAGACCCAGTACTTC. Translating it yields CASRDGLAGGETQYF. Using reference TRBV5-4 and TRBJ2-5 for the parts outside the CDR3, the full variable domain is ETGVTQSPTHLIKTRGQQVTLRCSSQSGHNTVSWYQQALGQGPQFIFQYYREEENGRGNFPPRFSGLQFPNYSSELNVNALELDDSALYLCASRDGLAGGETQYFGPGTRLLVL.

The V gene is TRBV11-2, the J gene TRBJ2-1; D is possibly TRBD1 (7 bases). The CDR3 is 16 amino acids. Germline assignment: CDR1 SGHAT and CDR2 FQNNGV. V gave up 4 bases and J gave up 8 bases, with 21 bases separating them. Here the CDR3 reads CASSSTGRRVVHEQFF. CDR3 in DNA: TGTGCCAGCAGCTCGACAGGGAGGAGGGTAGTCCATGAGCAGTTCTTC. Full variable domain (remainder filled in from reference TRBV11-2 and TRBJ2-1): EAGVAQSPRYKIIEKRQSVAFWCNPISGHATLYWYQQILGQGPKLLIQFQNNGVVDDSQLPKDRFSAERLKGVDSTLKIQPAKLEDSAVYLCASSSTGRRVVHEQFFGPGTRLTVL.

The chain employs TRBV9 and TRBJ2-3; 8 positions match TRBD2. There are 16 residues in the CDR3. CDR1 SGDLS and CDR2 YYNGEE come from the germline V gene. V gave up 0 bases and J gave up 1 base; unmatched junction bases: 4. CDR3 in amino acids: CASSVAGSGGTDTQYF. CDR3 DNA sequence: TGTGCCAGCAGCGTAGCAGGTAGCGGGGGCACAGATACGCAGTATTTT. Together with reference TRBV9 and TRBJ2-3, the CDR3 gives the full variable domain: DSGVTQTPKHLITATGQRVTLRCSPRSGDLSVYWYQQSLDQGLQFLIQYYNGEERAKGNILERFSAQQFPDLHSELNLSSLELGDSALYFCASSVAGSGGTDTQYFGPGTRLTVL.

The J gene is TRBJ2-1, the V gene TRBV27, with D maybe TRBD2 (5 bases). This CDR3 contains 12 residues. CDR1 is MNHEY and CDR2 is SMNVEV in the germline V gene (reference sequence). V lost 6 bases and J lost 10, with 13 bases in between. CDR3 region: CASRVTTNEQFF. CDR3 coding DNA: TGTGCCAGCAGGGTTACGACTAACGAGCAGTTCTTC.

CDR3 bases: TGTGCCAGCAGCCAGACACGGGACTCTGGAAACACCATATATTTT. Its translation: CASSQTRDSGNTIYF. The rearrangement links TRBV7-9 to TRBJ1-3; D gene ambiguous. This CDR3 has 15 amino acids. V gave up 5 bases and J gave up 0 bases, with 11 bases separating them. The germline V gene has CDR1 SEHNR and CDR2 FQNEAQ (reference sequence).

V is TRBV6-5 and J is TRBJ1-2, with a possible D match to TRBD1 (5 bases). This CDR3 has 14 amino acids. Trimming cost V 3 bases and J 5 bases, with 13 bases left between them. Germline CDR1 MNHEY, CDR2 SVGAGI. The CDR3 region has the DNA TGTGCCAGCAGTTATACCCGACAGCCATATGGCTACACCTTC. Translation: CASSYTRQPYGYTF.

This chain links TRBV5-1 with TRBJ1-1; TRBD1 aligns across 8 bases. Germline CDR1 is SGHRS and CDR2 is YFSETQ. V lost 3 bases to trimming and J lost 1 base; unmatched junction nucleotides: 5. The CDR3 runs 15 residues. The DNA of the CDR3 is TGCGCCAGCAGCTCTGGAACAGGGGGGAACACTGAAGCTTTCTTT. Translated, it gives CASSSGTGGNTEAFF.

This clone is a singleton in its sample. CDR3 loop: CASSRDSQYQETQYF. In nucleotides, the CDR3 is TGTGCCAGCTCCCGGGACAGCCAGTACCAAGAGACCCAGTACTTC. The rearrangement links TRBV18 to TRBJ2-5; 7 bases line up with TRBD1. With 6 bases clipped from V and 0 bases from J, the junction kept 7 bases outside the gene matches. The germline CDR1 and CDR2 sequences are KGHSH and LQKENI. The CDR3 length is 15 residues.

The CDR3 DNA reads TGTGCCAGCAGCTCCCAGGGACTTCAATACGAGCAGTACTTC. Its protein product is CASSSQGLQYEQYF. V gene TRBV5-4 combines with J gene TRBJ2-7; a possible D gene is TRBD2 (6 bases). The ends were cut back, 3 bases at V and 4 bases at J, with 14 bases in the middle. The CDR3 spans 14 residues. Germline CDR1 SGHNT, CDR2 YYREEE (reference sequence).

The CDR3 DNA reads as TGTGCCAGCAGTTACGGACAGCCCACTGAAGCTTTCTTT. This encodes CASSYGQPTEAFF. The chain uses TRBV6-5 and TRBJ1-1, with a weak D call TRBD1 (6 bases). CDR1 and CDR2 from the germline V gene are MNHEY and SVGAGI. This CDR3 spans 13 amino acids. Trimming removed 2 bases at V and 4 bases at J, with 8 bases between.